These T cell receptor beta chains were read from a single sample in a study of T cell responses to AZD1222 COVID-19 vaccine. Profiling relied on immunoSEQ multiplex PCR, and the TCRdb table lists in-frame clones only, not all of them. The table shows 90,000 to 120,000 clones, with 87% occurring only once. This material consisted of peripheral blood, taken on day 0 of AZD1222 vaccination. These receptors were collected from an adult in good health. The CDR3 runs from the conserved cysteine through the conserved F or W. Fields, in order: V gene, CDR3 length, J gene, clone size, D gene, CDR3 protein, CDR3 DNA. The D gene is left open where the match is weak. Rows give clone size only sometimes, using once, few, many, or a class for an expanded clone.

>TRBV6-2/TRBV6-3|14|TRBJ2-7|few|NA
CASSHTLGTYEQYF
TGTGCCAGCAGCCACACTTTGGGGACCTACGAGCAGTACTTC
>TRBV12-3/TRBV12-4|11|TRBJ2-7|NA|NA
CASSFGREQYF
TGTGCCAGCAGTTTTGGTCGCGAGCAGTACTTC
>TRBV7-2|13|TRBJ2-3|NA|NA
CASTMGITDTQYF
TGTGCCAGCACCATGGGGATCACAGATACGCAGTATTTT
>TRBV7-3|13|TRBJ2-1|NA|TRBD2
CASSSGLVNEQFF
TGTGCCAGCAGCTCCGGACTAGTCAATGAGCAGTTCTTC
>TRBV5-6|14|TRBJ1-1|NA|NA
CASSLRTFNTEAFF
TGTGCCAGCAGCCTTCGGACTTTTAACACTGAAGCTTTCTTT
>TRBV9|14|TRBJ1-5|NA|NA
CASSVDQRAQPQHF
TGTGCCAGCAGCGTGGATCAGAGGGCTCAGCCCCAGCATTTT
>TRBV28|14|TRBJ2-1|NA|TRBD2
CASWKLAARNEQFF
TGTGCCAGCTGGAAACTAGCGGCTCGCAATGAGCAGTTCTTC
>TRBV7-8|19|TRBJ2-7|NA|TRBD2
CASSFRTVRGGGGTYEQYF
TGTGCCAGCAGCTTTAGAACCGTCCGTGGCGGGGGAGGTACCTACGAGCAGTACTTC
>TRBV10-3|12|TRBJ2-3|NA|NA
CATREPTDTQYF
TGTGCCACGAGGGAGCCCACAGATACGCAGTATTTT
>TRBV3-1/TRBV3-2|16|TRBJ2-7|NA|NA
CASSQDFGAGLYEQYF
TGTGCCAGCAGCCAAGATTTCGGGGCTGGACTCTACGAGCAGTACTTC
>TRBV6-2/TRBV6-3|13|TRBJ1-5|once|NA
CASSYSEFEPQHF
TGTGCCAGCAGTTACTCGGAATTTGAGCCCCAGCATTTT
>TRBV6-4|15|TRBJ2-3|few|TRBD1
CASSEGTGNPDTQYF
TGTGCCAGCAGTGAGGGGACAGGGAACCCAGATACGCAGTATTTT
>TRBV9|15|TRBJ2-2|NA|TRBD1
CASSERDRGTGELFF
TGTGCCAGCAGCGAAAGGGACAGGGGCACCGGGGAGCTGTTTTTT
>TRBV5-4|14|TRBJ1-1|NA|TRBD1
CASSLAGTATEAFF
TGTGCCAGCAGCTTGGCCGGGACAGCCACTGAAGCTTTCTTT
>TRBV6-1|14|TRBJ1-1|NA|TRBD1
CASSEEGDRIEAFF
TGTGCCAGCAGTGAAGAGGGGGACAGAATTGAAGCTTTCTTT
>TRBV30|15|TRBJ2-3|NA|NA
CAWSISLSVTDTQYF
TGTGCCTGGAGTATCTCCTTATCGGTCACAGATACGCAGTATTTT
>TRBV6-6|16|TRBJ2-1|NA|TRBD1
CASRQQGRQGYNEQFF
TGTGCCAGCCGTCAACAGGGGCGCCAAGGCTACAATGAGCAGTTCTTC
>TRBV9|16|TRBJ2-1|NA|NA
CASSVAPGVVYNEQFF
TGTGCCAGCAGCGTAGCTCCGGGAGTAGTTTACAATGAGCAGTTCTTC
>TRBV7-3|14|TRBJ2-3|NA|NA
CASSKSSGTDTQYF
TGTGCCAGCAGCAAGTCTAGCGGCACAGATACGCAGTATTTT
>TRBV5-1|15|TRBJ2-7|NA|TRBD1
CASSLGDRKTYEQYF
TGCGCCAGCAGCTTAGGGGACAGGAAGACCTACGAGCAGTACTTC
>TRBV28|13|TRBJ1-1|NA|NA
CASSHRGDTEAFF
TGTGCCAGCAGCCATCGGGGGGACACTGAAGCTTTCTTT
>TRBV5-5|15|TRBJ1-4|NA|NA
CASSPSWDAGPKLFF
TGTGCCAGCAGCCCCTCTTGGGACGCCGGTCCAAAACTGTTTTTT
>TRBV4-3|15|TRBJ1-5|NA|NA
CASSPEYRVNQPQHF
TGCGCCAGCAGCCCAGAATACAGGGTAAATCAGCCCCAGCATTTT
>TRBV28|14|TRBJ2-3|NA|NA
CASSFRARTLEQYF
TGTGCCAGCAGTTTTCGGGCCAGAACCTTGGAGCAGTATTTT
>TRBV7-6|13|TRBJ2-1|NA|NA
CASSRAVEYEQFF
TGTGCCAGCAGCCGAGCGGTGGAGTACGAGCAGTTCTTC
>TRBV19|15|TRBJ2-7|NA|NA
CASRRGFGDRYEQYF
TGTGCCAGTAGGAGAGGATTCGGGGACCGGTACGAGCAGTACTTC
>TRBV5-1|12|TRBJ2-2|large|NA
CASSLITGELFF
TGCGCCAGCAGCTTGATAACCGGGGAGCTGTTTTTT
>TRBV4-2|16|TRBJ2-3|NA|NA
CASSQAEQPSTDTQYF
TGTGCCAGCAGCCAAGCAGAACAGCCTAGCACAGATACGCAGTATTTT
>TRBV20-1|11|TRBJ1-1|once|NA
CSASRPPEAFF
TGCAGTGCTAGCAGGCCGCCCGAAGCTTTCTTT
>TRBV19|14|TRBJ2-7|NA|NA
CASSSRTTSYEQYF
TGTGCCAGTAGTAGTCGAACCACCTCCTACGAGCAGTACTTC
>TRBV5-8|15|TRBJ1-1|NA|NA
CASSLGGYRNTEAFF
TGTGCCAGCAGCTTGGGGGGGTATCGGAACACTGAAGCTTTCTTT
>TRBV6-2/TRBV6-3|14|TRBJ2-5|NA|TRBD2
CASSLAGEAETQYF
TGTGCCAGCAGTTTAGCGGGAGAGGCAGAGACCCAGTACTTC
>TRBV3-1/TRBV3-2|20|TRBJ2-1|NA|NA
CASSRDQVGSVGRYRNEQFF
TGTGCCAGCAGCCGAGATCAGGTCGGAAGTGTGGGTCGGTACCGCAATGAGCAGTTCTTC
>TRBV4-1|13|TRBJ1-1|NA|NA
CASSQDLDRQAFF
TGCGCCAGCAGCCAAGATCTCGACAGGCAAGCTTTCTTT
>TRBV5-8|13|TRBJ1-2|once|NA
CASSIGGAWGYTF
TGTGCCAGCAGCATAGGGGGGGCTTGGGGCTACACCTTC
>TRBV5-1|14|TRBJ1-4|NA|NA
CASSLDTTNEKLFF
TGCGCCAGCAGCTTGGACACAACTAATGAAAAACTGTTTTTT
>TRBV2|16|TRBJ1-6|once|TRBD1
CASRGQGNRYNSPLHF
TGTGCCAGCCGCGGACAGGGTAATAGATATAATTCACCCCTCCACTTT
>TRBV11-2|15|TRBJ2-7|NA|TRBD2
CASSALTGGRSEQYF
TGTGCCAGCAGCGCGCTTACGGGGGGACGTTCCGAGCAGTACTTC
>TRBV11-2|15|TRBJ2-5|NA|NA
CASSFGGGLQETQYF
TGTGCCAGCAGCTTTGGTGGGGGCTTACAAGAGACCCAGTACTTC
>TRBV27|13|TRBJ2-4|NA|TRBD1
CASSLHRGNIQYF
TGTGCCAGCAGTCTACACAGGGGAAACATTCAGTACTTC
>TRBV5-1|14|TRBJ1-6|NA|TRBD1
CASSQGQGYSPLHF
TGCGCCAGCAGCCAGGGACAGGGATATTCACCCCTCCACTTT